This TCR beta chain comes out of a study of spatial heterogeneity in lung cancer. Across the whole study: The cohort: around 77 early-stage, untreated non-small cell lung cancer patients. The mean occurrence of each unique TCR and UMI combination in raw reads exceeded 9.5.

Germline loops: CDR1 DFQATT, CDR2 SNEGSKA (reference sequence). V was clipped by 0 bases and J by 1 base; unmatched bases: 8. The CDR3 loop spans 18 amino acids. TCRdb analysed the 5' RACE reads with MiXCR anew, one entry per CDR3 protein. Here the sample spans just under 45,000 distinct CDR3 sequences, 20% to 25% being singletons. This clonotype was detected ten times or more. Time point in this sample: blood at routine non-recurrence follow-up after resection. Whole RNA was taken from tumor, nontumor lung or frozen PBMC; it was then sequenced unsorted. The sequencing here drew on PBMCs, taken at follow-up. This chain joins TRBV20-1 and TRBJ2-7; TRBD2 matches at 14 bases. The TCR originated in a female donor with early-stage non-small cell lung cancer. CDR3 amino acids: CSARDTTSGGEWSYEQYV. CDR3 DNA: TGCAGTGCTAGAGATACGACTAGCGGGGGGGAATGGTCCTACGAGCAGTACGTC.